The 9 T cell receptor beta chains reported below all come from one sample, sequenced in a study of PD-L1 blockade in urothelial cancer. The time point denotes: pretreatment peripheral blood. The protocol was immunoSEQ multiplex PCR, while the TCRdb copy is restricted to in-frame clones and leaves out a portion. The table includes about 43,000 clones, over 75% detected once. The material was PBMCs, obtained around atezolizumab (anti-PD-L1) treatment. These receptors all stem from a man aged 60-69 years with urothelial cancer.

CDR3 amino acids: CASMRLAGHNEQFF. The CDR3 region has the DNA TGCGCCAGCATGAGACTAGCGGGGCACAATGAGCAGTTCTTC. This chain joins TRBV5-1 and TRBJ2-1; 11 bases line up with TRBD2. CDR1 is SGHRS, CDR2 YFSETQ, per germline. The CDR3 is 14 amino acids. V lost 6 bases, J lost 5 bases, and 4 bases stayed unmatched.

The CDR3: CASSPTDLTYEQYF. For the CDR3, the DNA is TGTGCCAGCAGCCCTACGGACTTGACCTACGAGCAGTACTTC. This rearrangement joins TRBV6-5 to TRBJ2-7, with D possibly matching TRBD2 (5 bases). The CDR3 has 14 amino acids. Trimming pared 6 bases from V and 2 bases from J, leaving 14 bases between. Germline V lookup: CDR1 MNHEY, CDR2 SVGAGI.

This clone was observed a single time. This chain connects TRBV5-5 to TRBJ2-7; 7 positions match TRBD1. Germline V lookup: CDR1 SGHKS, CDR2 YYEKEE (reference sequence). The CDR3 has 15 residues. V dropped 0 bases and J dropped 5; count of bases not matched to a gene: 8. The CDR3: CASSLVSTGVNEQYF. CDR3 bases: TGTGCCAGCAGCTTGGTGTCAACAGGGGTAAACGAGCAGTACTTC.

The chain joins TRBV15 to TRBJ1-6; TRBD1 aligns across 8 bases. CDR1 is LNHNV, CDR2 YYDKDF, per germline (reference sequence). CDR3 length: 17 residues. The V gene end was trimmed by 0 bases and the J gene end by 5 bases; junction bases not matched to a gene: 6. Here the CDR3 reads CATSRDRTGPNNSPLHF. CDR3 in DNA: TGTGCCACCAGCAGAGATCGGACAGGGCCAAATAATTCACCCCTCCACTTT.

The chain recombines TRBV11-2 with TRBJ2-4, with 12 bases aligning to TRBD2. The germline gives CDR1 SGHAT, CDR2 FQNNGV. The CDR3 runs to 16 residues. V lost 4 bases, J lost 7 bases, and 8 bases stayed unmatched. CDR3 DNA: TGTGCCAGCAGCTCCCTAGCGGGAGGGCCGGGGAACATTCAGTACTTC. This codes for CASSSLAGGPGNIQYF.

The chain is built from TRBV6-5 and TRBJ1-1; D unresolved. CDR1 is MNHEY and CDR2 is SVGAGI in the germline V gene. The CDR3 runs to 11 residues. V gave up 5 bases and J gave up 5 bases, with 6 bases separating them. The CDR3 loop reads CASSHKTEAFF. DNA for the CDR3: TGTGCCAGCAGTCACAAGACTGAAGCTTTCTTT.

This chain uses TRBV5-1 with TRBJ2-3, with TRBD2 identical over 12 bases. With V trimmed by 0 bases and J by 5 bases, 7 bases remained unmatched. Germline values: CDR1 SGHRS, CDR2 YFSETQ. The length of the CDR3 is 17 residues. CDR3 sequence (DNA): TGCGCCAGCAGCTTGGGTCTAGCGGGGGGGCCAGTAGATACGCAGTATTTT. It codes for CASSLGLAGGPVDTQYF.

The gene calls are TRBV11-3 and TRBJ2-7; 7 bases are shared with TRBD1. Per the germline V gene, CDR1 is SGHNT and CDR2 is YENEEA. The CDR3 length is 14 residues. J gave up 1 base and V 4 bases, and 4 bases lay outside the gene matches. The CDR3 coding sequence is TGTGCCAGCAGCTACGGGACAGATTCCTACGAGCAGTACTTC. Residues: CASSYGTDSYEQYF.

The chain employs TRBV29-1 and TRBJ2-2, with 7 bases lining up with TRBD1. The CDR3 runs 15 residues. V trimming: 7 bases; J trimming: 2 bases; junction bases outside the gene matches: 10. Germline-derived CDR1 and CDR2 are SQVTM and ANQGSEA. Written as DNA, the CDR3 is TGCAGCGCCCGGGCCGGGACAGTAAACACCGGGGAGCTGTTTTTT. Its translation is CSARAGTVNTGELFF.